This record concerns one TCR beta chain sequence. Its specific antigen is unknown. No qualities accompany the bases; no much larger clone lies one base away. The sample belongs to a study of cytomegalovirus exposure and HLA in healthy donors (dated by TCRdb to the late 2010s). Background on the whole study: In an earlier analysis of fewer than 750 of the donors, approximately 260 Gb of sequence data and 90 million to 130 million unique TCR beta sequences from about 190 million T cells were reported. An early release covering roughly 600 HLA-typed donors comprised about 300 gigabases of sequencing data and tens of millions of unique TCR sequences. Of the roughly 410 genotyped donors, 65% to 90% were placed in the genetic ancestry cluster associated with self-reported Caucasian donors. The study was designed to test whether signatures of past pathogen exposure could be identified by cataloging public T cell receptors. The T cell repertoires of some 700 subjects were profiled by immunosequencing and related to cytomegalovirus serostatus. In addition to the first cohort of approximately 650 subjects, a separate validation cohort of 120 different subjects was used. The study combined high-throughput TCR immunosequencing, statistical association of individual TCRs with disease status, and machine learning to predict cytomegalovirus infection status. In a later analysis, previously published TCR beta repertoires from more than 500 donors were re-analyzed and high-resolution HLA genotyping was added so that TCR occurrence patterns could be studied. In the later analysis, no new phenotypic data were used to find candidate immune exposures; instead, reliance was placed on TCR beta sequences and their occurrence across donors. To decide whether each TCR beta V gene segment behaved as functional or pseudogenic, an earlier analysis of fewer than 750 of the donors relied on high-throughput TCR beta sequencing. Donor age, sex, ethnicity and CMV serostatus were compiled together with the repertoire data. In a later genetic analysis, genome-wide SNP genotypes for about 60% of the 666 donors were used, and that subset was treated as a discovery cohort. Every repertoire in the discovery cohort had been generated on one and the same sequencing platform. Both class I and class II loci were covered by HLA typing, at four-digit resolution. The number of donors typed differed by locus, with 629-630 for A, B, C, DRB1 and DQB1, 522 for DQA1, 606 for DPA1, and 472 for DPB1. A handful of DR-DQ haplotypes were treated as single units for association and clustering because of strong linkage in the cohort. Across 300 to 400 genotyped donors of the cohort, an average of about 240,000 unique TCR beta nucleotide sequences per donor were sequenced, and around 19% of those sequences were non-productive. What the study reported, not specific to this receptor: Because HLA typing was missing for some donors at each locus, association tests included only the typed subset. The classifier was reported to diagnose cytomegalovirus status with high specificity and sensitivity in both the original cohort and the validation cohort. Because the 87-base-pair reads could not distinguish some IMGT-functional V segments, including TRBV6-2 and TRBV6-3, those segments were excluded. A later analysis reported that several top co-occurrence clusters appeared linked to parvovirus B19, influenza, CMV and Epstein-Barr virus. In an earlier analysis of about 540 of the donors, most TCR beta V segments were observed in productive rearrangements about 90% or about 30% of the time, broadly matching IMGT annotations. In a later genetic analysis, fewer N-insertions in productive TCRs were reported among donors in an Asian-associated ancestry cluster than the approximately 670-donor mean. A cluster of highly shared sequence variants was judged likely to be a technical artifact of the sequencing pipeline. This cohort had only TCR beta chains sequenced, and the lack of alpha or paired-chain data limited which features could be detected. In vitro tests confirmed that a few of the cytomegalovirus-associated TCR beta chains recognize cytomegalovirus antigens. In a later analysis, most CMV-associated TCR beta chains were found to appear HLA-restricted, with HLA associations seemingly driven largely by CMV exposure. Assigning TCR associations to individual alleles was difficult when HLA alleles, especially DR and DQ, strongly co-occurred. The presence/absence analyses assumed that sequencing depth was roughly uniform across donors, and that assumption may not be true. According to the authors, the approach could potentially be generalized to other disease states and immunological phenotypes. The study listed 150 to 200 TCR beta chains as associated with cytomegalovirus. A later analysis found that HLA-associated TCR beta chains were more clonally expanded and had lower generation probabilities than equally common non-associated chains. Specific HLA alleles were associated with 15,000 to 20,000 TCR beta sequences at a false discovery rate of 0.05 in a later analysis. CMV serostatus was the only immune exposure information available for the cohort. In a later analysis, TCR association rates were found to vary across HLA loci, with the most associated TCRs seen for DRB1 alleles and the fewest for HLA-C alleles. Linkage disequilibrium might explain the correlated functional status among segregating V segments, but an unknown experimental factor could not be ruled out. A further reported finding was that TCR beta sequences accurately predicted the HLA-A and HLA-B alleles for most subjects in the first cohort. An association between a missense DCLRE1C variant and V-gene and J-gene trimming of TCR beta chains was found in a later genetic analysis and replicated in an independent cohort. Most TCR sequences were observed very rarely across donors, whereas some public TCRs were present in many individuals. The earlier analysis of approximately 590 of the donors excluded over 15 rarely observed V segments, including chromosome 9 orphons, because counts were too low.

The library relied on the immunoSEQ multiplex PCR assay. The multiplex PCR relied on a mix of 60 forward primers for TCR Vbeta segments and 13 reverse primers for TCR Jbeta segments. Amplification of the CDR3 region of rearranged TCR beta genes was performed with a multiplex PCR assay on genomic DNA. Amplified TCR beta libraries were sequenced as 87-base-pair reads on the Illumina HiSeq System. In the authors' own workflow: A later analysis counted some 74 million unique TCR beta chains across the 550 to 750 repertoires, and roughly 9.9 million of these chains were shared by at least two donors. Raw reads were error-corrected and collapsed into unique sequences by a nearest-neighbor algorithm in which closely related sequences were merged to remove PCR and sequencing errors. CDR3 sequences were aligned to IMGT reference sequences to assign V, D and J gene segments. Each retained sequence needed at least a six-nucleotide match to both a V gene segment and a J gene segment. Rearrangements were classified as productive when the CDR3 lacked stop codons and remained in frame with V and J, and all other rearrangements were classified as non-productive. CDR3 was defined according to IMGT convention as the region running from the second conserved V-encoded cysteine to the conserved J-encoded phenylalanine. The earlier analysis of a few hundred of the donors excluded sequences that lacked an unambiguous match to a single V gene segment. In an earlier analysis of several hundred of the donors, V segments were called functional above 56.7% productive rearrangements and were called segregating when the between-donor standard deviation exceeded 5%. A statistical classification framework was built to diagnose cytomegalovirus status from the catalog of TCR beta chain sequences. In a later analysis, TCR nucleotide sequences were compared against IMGT/GENE-DB human TR gene sequences so that V and J genes could be assigned. The TCRdist pipeline was used in a later analysis to assign CDR3 sequences and most-parsimonious VDJ recombination scenarios. A later analysis defined each TCR beta chain by its CDR3 amino acid sequence plus V-gene family, and excluded reads lacking a unique V-gene family. A later analysis removed several hundred highly shared, low-generation-probability nucleotide sequences to deal with suspected cross-contamination and a sequencing artifact. In a later analysis, a clonal expansion index for each public chain was calculated from normalized within-repertoire ranks of inferred template counts. Generation probabilities in a later analysis came from a VDJ recombination model fitted to out-of-frame rearrangements, and those results were checked against IGoR. A later analysis scored TCR-TCR, TCR-HLA and TCR-CMV co-occurrence with hypergeometric tests, applying a repertoire-size bias correction to TCR pairs. A later analysis estimated false discovery rates by permuting HLA or CMV assignments 20 times. In a later analysis, co-occurring TCRs were grouped with DBSCAN, and TCRdist sequence similarity was added when clustering was performed within HLA-allele-positive subsets. Co-occurrence clustering excluded repertoires with fewer than 30,000 or more than 120,000 public chains, plus five with anomalous nucleotide sharing. Drawn from immuneACCESS, this table holds only the in-frame rearrangements with V and J called that TCRdb kept. Clones are partly lost; checked studies trace under half to an unresolved V gene and leave the rest unexplained. D and trimming come from the DNA, and the V and J calls and clone size come from that table. Present in this sample are around 120,000 clones, 75% to 85% of which were seen just once. The top ten clonotypes cover approximately 2% of the sample.

The CDR3 starts with the cysteine, ends with the phenylalanine, and has 18 residues. CDR3 DNA only is kept here, 54 bases in frame from base 1. CDR1 and CDR2, looked up from the germline V gene, are SGDLS and YYNGEE. The trim is 0 bases for V and 5 bases for J, with a gap of 21 bases between the germline ends. The cohort comprised approximately 700 healthy bone marrow donors. At the time of sampling, every cohort member was nominally healthy, though immune exposures that went unrecorded were likely present. The donor tested CMV seronegative and was one of the 352 seronegative cohort members. A peripheral blood sample was collected from each donor, and TCR beta sequencing was performed on peripheral blood mononuclear cells. The Qiagen DNeasy Blood Extraction Kit was used to extract genomic DNA from the blood cell samples.

Recombination connected TRBV9 to TRBJ2-1; possibly the D gene is TRBD2, per 6 matching bases. The TCR was taken from a man between 18 and 35 years old in good health and CMV-seronegative. The sample consisted of PBMCs. CDR3 region: CASSVEVELGGDNNEQFF. The nucleotide sequence reads as follows: TGTGCCAGCAGCGTAGAGGTGGAACTGGGAGGCGACAACAATGAGCAGTTCTTC.